This T cell receptor (beta chain) was obtained from a study of cytomegalovirus exposure and HLA in healthy donors. Study results and limitations: It was reportedly the case that the classifier diagnosed cytomegalovirus status with high specificity and sensitivity.

TCRdb's table, derived via immunoSEQ multiplex PCR, lists solely in-frame clones and lacks some. The sample holds about 130,000 clones, roughly 89% seen once. Points on this clone: What it binds is unknown.

The receptor's source is a woman aged 18-29 years in good health and CMV-seronegative. The sequencing input was PBMCs.

The CDR3, as DNA: TGTGCCAGCAGCCGCCTCGGGGGGAAGGGGGAGACCCAGTACTTC. Translation: CASSRLGGKGETQYF. The chain has TRBV11-3 and TRBJ2-5; the match to TRBD2 covers 7 bases. V shed 5 bases and J 5 bases; nucleotides not matched to a gene: 11. The germline V gene has CDR1 SGHNT and CDR2 YENEEA. The CDR3 length is 15 residues.